This T cell receptor beta chain comes out of a study of technical replicates of blood from four donors. This clone was observed a few times. Profiled with immunoSEQ multiplex PCR; TCRdb holds only in-frame clones, not every one. Of 10,000 to 13,000 clones in the sample, around 94% were seen once. Germline assignment: CDR1 SQVTM and CDR2 ANQGSEA. After removal of 5 bases from V and 4 bases from J, the junction contained 7 bases not matched to a gene. CDR3 length equals 15 residues. The receptor was derived from a human donor in good health. Material for sequencing was PBMCs. The V and J genes are TRBV29-1 and TRBJ2-2, with TRBD2 matching 10 bases. CDR3: CSVSLAGPVTGELFF. The DNA of the CDR3 is TGCAGCGTTTCACTAGCGGGACCTGTCACCGGGGAGCTGTTTTTT.